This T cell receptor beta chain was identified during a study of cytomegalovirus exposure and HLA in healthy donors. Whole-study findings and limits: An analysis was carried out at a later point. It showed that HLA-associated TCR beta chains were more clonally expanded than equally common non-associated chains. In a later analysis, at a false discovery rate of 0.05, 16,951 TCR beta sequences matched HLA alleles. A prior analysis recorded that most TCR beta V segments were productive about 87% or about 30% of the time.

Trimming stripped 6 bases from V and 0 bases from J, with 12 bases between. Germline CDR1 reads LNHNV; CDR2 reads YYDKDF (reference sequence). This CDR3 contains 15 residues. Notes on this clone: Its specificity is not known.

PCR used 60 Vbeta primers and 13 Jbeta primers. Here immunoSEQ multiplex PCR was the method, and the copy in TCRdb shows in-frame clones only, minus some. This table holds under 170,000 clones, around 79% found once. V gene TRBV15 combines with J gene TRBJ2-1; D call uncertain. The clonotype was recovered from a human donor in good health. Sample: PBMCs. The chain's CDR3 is CATRVIGSSYNEQFF. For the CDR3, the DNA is TGTGCCACCAGGGTGATTGGTAGCTCCTACAATGAGCAGTTCTTC. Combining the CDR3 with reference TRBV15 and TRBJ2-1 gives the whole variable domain DAMVIQNPRYQVTQFGKPVTLSCSQTLNHNVMYWYQQKSSQAPKLLFHYYDKDFNNEADTPDNFQSRRPNTSFCFLDIRSPGLGDTAMYLCATRVIGSSYNEQFFGPGTRLTVL.